Shown below are 26 T cell receptor beta chains from a single sample sequenced in a study of blood T cells in healthy people across ages. Primed by a sample-barcoded 5' primer and a J-beta primer mix, a second PCR proceeded for roughly 7 to 11 cycles. TCRdb ran MiXCR on the 5' RACE reads and lists one entry per CDR3 protein. Of just over 800,000 distinct CDR3 sequences listed, 60% to 80% are singletons. What was sequenced was blood. All receptors derive from a man aged 25-45 years in good health.

The rearrangement joins TRBV14 to TRBJ2-1; D is perhaps TRBD1 (6 bases). V gave up 4 bases and J gave up 10 bases, with 14 bases separating them. Germline CDR1 is SGHDN and CDR2 is FVKESK. The CDR3 is 13 residues long. In nucleotides, the CDR3 is TGTGCCAGCAGCCGCTCCAGGGGCGGAGAGCAGTTCTTC. Its translation: CASSRSRGGEQFF. The variable domain in full, completed from reference TRBV14 and TRBJ2-1, reads EAGVTQFPSHSVIEKGQTVTLRCDPISGHDNLYWYRRVMGKEIKFLLHFVKESKQDESGMPNNRFLAERTGGTYSTLKVQPAELEDSGVYFCASSRSRGGEQFFGPGTRLTVL.

V usage is TRBV7-9 and J usage is TRBJ2-4, with TRBD2 identical over 10 bases. Trimming at V came to 5 bases and at J to 15 bases, leaving 10 bases not matched to a gene. CDR1 is SEHNR, CDR2 FQNEAQ, per germline (reference sequence). The CDR3 has 13 amino acids. As DNA, the CDR3 is TGTGCCAGCAGCGCACTAGCGGGGCCCGCCGGGTACTTC. It specifies CASSALAGPAGYF.

The rearrangement joins TRBV20-1 to TRBJ2-1; 8 bases fit TRBD2. After removal of 1 base from V and 0 bases from J, the junction contained 8 bases not matched to a gene. The CDR3 length is 17 residues. Germline loops: CDR1 DFQATT, CDR2 SNEGSKA (reference sequence). CDR3 nucleotide sequence: TGCAGTGCTAGAGCCCAACTAGCGGCTCCCTCCTACAATGAGCAGTTCTTC. Translation: CSARAQLAAPSYNEQFF.

This clonotype was recorded a few times. This sequence joins TRBV28 and TRBJ1-2; D remains unclear. The CDR3 contains 15 residues. Germline assignment: CDR1 MDHEN and CDR2 SYDVKM. The ends were cut back, 4 bases at V and 0 bases at J, with 12 bases in the middle. The CDR3: CASSSEQTPNYGYTF. The CDR3 DNA sequence: TGTGCCAGCAGTTCGGAACAAACGCCTAACTATGGCTACACCTTC.

The CDR3 coding sequence is TGTGCCAGCAGCGTAGACGTGGGGACAGGGGGCGAAAAACTGTTTTTT. This gives the protein CASSVDVGTGGEKLFF. The chain couples TRBV9 to TRBJ1-4, with 12 bases lining up with TRBD1. Germline CDR1 is SGDLS and CDR2 is YYNGEE. Trimming cost V 0 bases and J 8 bases; bases outside gene matches: 5. The CDR3 covers 16 residues.

The chain employs TRBV28 and TRBJ1-1; no reliable D call. The CDR3 runs to 13 residues. Trimming shortened V by 5 bases and J by 3 bases, and 10 bases separated the two germline ends. Per the germline V gene, CDR1 is MDHEN and CDR2 is SYDVKM. The CDR3 bases are TGTGCCAGCAGTACGGCCCGGGACACTGAAGCTTTCTTT. Translation: CASSTARDTEAFF.

This clonotype was found a few times. The chain employs TRBV20-1 and TRBJ2-7, with 7 bases matching TRBD1. Germline V CDR1 and CDR2: DFQATT, SNEGSKA (reference sequence). The V segment lost 5 bases and the J segment 4 bases; nucleotides outside the gene matches: 8. The CDR3 runs to 13 residues. The CDR3, as DNA: TGCAGTGCTCCCTGGACAGGTTCGTACGAGCAGTACTTC. Translation gives CSAPWTGSYEQYF.

The chain couples TRBV20-1 to TRBJ2-3; D remains ambiguous. Germline-derived CDR1 and CDR2 are DFQATT and SNEGSKA (reference sequence). V lost 6 bases and J lost 3, with 13 bases in between. The CDR3 length is 13 residues. CDR3 amino acids: CSATPPLTDTQYF. CDR3 nucleotide sequence: TGCAGTGCAACCCCGCCCTTGACAGATACGCAGTATTTT.

V and J are TRBV29-1 and TRBJ2-3; D may correspond to TRBD1 or TRBD2 (5 bases each). This CDR3 is 14 amino acids long. CDR1 is SQVTM, CDR2 ANQGSEA, per germline. V dropped 3 bases and J dropped 1 base, with 11 bases sitting between them. CDR3 DNA sequence: TGCAGCGTTGACGGGGACCGAGGCACAGATACGCAGTATTTT. The encoded protein is CSVDGDRGTDTQYF.

The chain is built from TRBV10-3 and TRBJ1-6; a weak D match, TRBD1 (5 bases). Trimming cost V 6 bases and J 9 bases, with 12 bases left between them. Germline CDR1 ENHRY, CDR2 SYGVKD. The CDR3 loop spans 13 amino acids. The CDR3 loop is CAIRPREGSPLHF. The CDR3 DNA reads as TGTGCCATCAGACCCAGGGAAGGTTCACCCCTCCACTTT.

This clonotype was found a few times. The rearrangement uses TRBV7-2 and TRBJ2-7; D gene ambiguous. The germline gives CDR1 SGHTA, CDR2 FQGNSA. The CDR3 totals 13 residues. V was trimmed by 0 bases and J by 5 bases, leaving 8 bases between them. The chain's CDR3 is CASSLAAHNEQYF. The DNA for the CDR3 is TGTGCCAGCAGCTTAGCGGCCCATAACGAGCAGTACTTC.

V is TRBV12-3 or TRBV12-4 and J is TRBJ2-3; weak D call: TRBD2 (6 bases). V was clipped by 6 bases and J by 5 bases, with 9 bases between them. CDR3 length: 12 residues. CDR3 DNA: TGTGCCAGCAGAGTGCGGGGAGATACGCAGTATTTT. Translated, it gives CASRVRGDTQYF.

The chain uses TRBV12-5 and TRBJ2-7; 11 bases line up with TRBD1. The CDR3 sequence is 15 residues long. Trimming cost V 6 bases and J 4 bases; bases outside gene matches: 8. Germline assignment: CDR1 LGHNT and CDR2 FRNRAP. CDR3 residues: CASGPGTGGLYEQYF. The CDR3 DNA follows: TGTGCTAGTGGCCCCGGGACAGGGGGTTTGTACGAGCAGTACTTC. The full variable domain, with the rest looked up from reference TRBV12-5 and TRBJ2-7, is DARVTQTPRHKVTEMGQEVTMRCQPILGHNTVFWYRQTMMQGLELLAYFRNRAPLDDSGMPKDRFSAEMPDATLATLKIQPSEPRDSAVYFCASGPGTGGLYEQYFGPGTRLTVT.

The chain combines TRBV6-5 with TRBJ1-6; tentatively, D is TRBD1 (6 bases). The CDR3 runs to 21 residues. Trimming removed 0 bases at V and 9 bases at J, with 30 bases between. Germline V gives CDR1 MNHEY, CDR2 SVGAGI. The CDR3 DNA sequence: TGTGCCAGCAGTTACTCCCACGGCAGAACCAACAGGGATCCCATACTTTCACCCCTCCACTTT. It yields the protein CASSYSHGRTNRDPILSPLHF.

This sequence joins TRBV20-1 and TRBJ2-7; 8 bases fit TRBD1. The germline CDR1 and CDR2 sequences are DFQATT and SNEGSKA (reference sequence). V was pared by 6 bases and J by 1 base, with 5 bases of the junction left unmatched. CDR3 length equals 13 residues. The CDR3 loop is CSAPTGVSYEQYF. CDR3 DNA sequence: TGCAGTGCCCCGACAGGGGTGTCCTACGAGCAGTACTTC.

This clonotype appeared a single time. V usage is TRBV5-1 and J usage is TRBJ2-7, with TRBD1 matching over 7 bases. V gave up 3 bases and J gave up 3 bases; unmatched junction bases: 9. Germline CDR1 and CDR2: SGHRS and YFSETQ. The CDR3 sequence is 15 residues long. CDR3 DNA: TGCGCCAGCAGCTGGGGGACAGCCGATAACTACGAGCAGTACTTC. Translation: CASSWGTADNYEQYF.

The chain uses TRBV2 and TRBJ2-7; D could derive from TRBD1 or TRBD2 (5 bases each). CDR1 and CDR2 from the germline V gene are SNHLY and FYNNEI. The CDR3 consists of 11 residues. The V end was cut by 4 bases, the J end by 9 bases, with 10 bases between. The CDR3: CASSGDARQYF. The CDR3 nucleotides read TGTGCCAGCAGTGGGGACGCTCGGCAGTACTTC.

A single count supports this clonotype. The chain combines TRBV4-3 with TRBJ1-2; the D is unclear. The CDR3 totals 14 residues. V shed 1 base and J shed 7 bases, with 13 bases lying between them. Germline V lookup: CDR1 LGHNA, CDR2 YSLEER. The CDR3 spells CASSQGRTSAGYTF. CDR3 bases: TGCGCCAGCAGCCAAGGGCGAACCTCCGCTGGCTACACCTTC.

The chain combines TRBV5-1 with TRBJ2-5, with D uncertain. Between the trimmed V and J ends, which lost 2 bases and 11 bases, there was a span of 25 bases. The CDR3 loop spans 16 amino acids. The V gene's germline CDR1 is SGHRS and CDR2 YFSETQ. The CDR3 DNA reads TGCGCCAGCAGCTTAATTGAGCCGGCAACCGACAATGAGCAGTACTTC. Translated, it gives CASSLIEPATDNEQYF.

This clonotype was recorded a few times. The chain couples TRBV20-1 to TRBJ2-4; possibly TRBD2 for D (6 bases). Per germline, CDR1 DFQATT and CDR2 SNEGSKA (reference sequence). V lost 3 bases, J lost 11 bases, and 17 bases lay in between. This CDR3 region has 13 residues. The CDR3 sequence is CSASGLLAPVQYF. In DNA form, the CDR3 reads TGCAGTGCTAGCGGCTTACTAGCTCCGGTTCAGTACTTC.

V gene TRBV20-1 combines with J gene TRBJ2-3; the D gene could be TRBD1 or TRBD2 (5 bases each). V was cut by 5 bases and J by 11 bases, with 23 bases left in between. CDR3 size: 14 residues. CDR1 and CDR2 (germline): DFQATT, SNEGSKA (reference sequence). Here the CDR3 reads CSARRGGSYNEQYF. The CDR3 DNA is TGCAGTGCTCGCCGGGGCGGATCCTACAATGAGCAGTATTTT.

The rearrangement joins TRBV7-2 to TRBJ2-7; tentatively, D is TRBD1 (6 bases). The closer fit of TRBJ2-5 to the DNA end suggests the J call may be wrong. This CDR3 has 16 amino acids. The germline V gene encodes CDR1 SGHTA and CDR2 FQGNSA. The DNA of the CDR3 is TGTGCCAGCAGCTTAGAAGGGGCAGGGGTTAGGGAGACCCAGTACTTC. Translating gives CASSLEGAGVRETQYF.

V usage is TRBV28 and J usage is TRBJ1-1; TRBD1 matches at 11 bases. The germline V gene has CDR1 MDHEN and CDR2 SYDVKM. V shed 3 bases and J 11 bases; nucleotides not matched to a gene: 11. The CDR3 length is 15 residues. The DNA for the CDR3 is TGTGCCAGCAGTTTCCTTGGACAGGGGGCGGTCGGGGCTTTCTTT. Amino acids: CASSFLGQGAVGAFF.

The V gene is TRBV10-3, the J gene TRBJ2-1; 8 bases align to TRBD2. Germline CDR1 reads ENHRY; CDR2 reads SYGVKD. Trimming removed 2 bases from V and 7 bases from J; junction bases left unmatched: 4. The CDR3 extends over 14 amino acids. CDR3 coding DNA: TGTGCCATCAGTGAGCCCGGGGGGGGAAATGAGCAGTTCTTC. Translation: CAISEPGGGNEQFF.

The rearrangement joins TRBV28 to TRBJ1-2; 9 positions match TRBD1. The V gene's germline CDR1 is MDHEN and CDR2 SYDVKM. The V segment lost 5 bases and the J segment 8 bases; nucleotides outside the gene matches: 12. The CDR3 extends over 15 amino acids. The CDR3 is CASSPHTGGARGYTF. CDR3 bases: TGTGCCAGCAGTCCCCATACAGGGGGCGCAAGGGGCTACACCTTC.

This clonotype was seen a single time. The chain has TRBV20-1 and TRBJ2-3; TRBD1 agrees at 7 bases. This CDR3 is 14 amino acids long. Unmatched junction bases numbered 4, after V lost 2 bases and J lost 2 bases. The germline V gene has CDR1 DFQATT and CDR2 SNEGSKA (reference sequence). This chain's CDR3 is CSARTTGYTDTQYF. The CDR3 nucleotides are TGCAGTGCTAGAACGACAGGGTACACAGATACGCAGTATTTT.